Listed here is a single T cell receptor beta chain. Its antigen is still unknown. CDR1 SGHRS and CDR2 YFSETQ come from the germline V gene. The CDR3 is 16 amino acids. Trimming removed 0 bases from V and 6 bases from J; junction bases left unmatched: 6. These data belong to a study of cytomegalovirus exposure and HLA in healthy donors. Study observations and caveats: A later analysis found most CMV-associated TCR beta chains apparently HLA-restricted.

PCR amplification relied on 60 Vbeta primers (plus 13 Jbeta primers). Only in-frame clones appear in the TCRdb table, and some are missing; sequencing was by immunoSEQ multiplex PCR. The sample records 95,000 or so clones, over 70% being singletons. Sequencing was done on a sample of PBMCs. The receptor was derived from a middle-aged woman in good health and CMV-seronegative. The chain has TRBV5-1 and TRBJ1-5, with 10 bases lining up with TRBD1. This chain's CDR3 is CASSLAGRTGGQPQHF. In DNA, the CDR3 is TGCGCCAGCAGCTTGGCCGGACGGACAGGGGGTCAGCCCCAGCATTTT.